The clone carrying this TCR beta chain was observed a few times. Its target is unknown. This specimen comes from a study of T cell responses to AZD1222 COVID-19 vaccine. Study findings and constraints: Clonal diversity was possibly underestimated; the donors were predominantly white British and more often female.

Clones were read by immunoSEQ multiplex PCR, and TCRdb kept only the in-frame ones, dropping some. The sample holds approximately 130,000 clones, 80% to 90% seen once. The length of the CDR3 is 15 residues. In germline, CDR1 is SGHAT, CDR2 FQNNGV. The V end lost 5 bases, the J end lost 4 bases, and 15 bases lay between the germline ends. The sequence came from an adult who received the AZD1222 COVID-19 vaccine. The material was peripheral blood, obtained 28 days after the second AZD1222 dose. The rearrangement uses TRBV11-2 and TRBJ1-5; D perhaps matches TRBD1 (6 bases). CDR3 region: CASSTSRDTNQPQHF. The CDR3 DNA sequence: TGTGCCAGCAGCACGTCCCGGGACACTAATCAGCCCCAGCATTTT.